This T cell receptor (beta chain) was retrieved from a study of cytomegalovirus exposure and HLA in healthy donors. Study-level results: A later analysis reportedly identified an Asian-associated ancestry cluster as carrying fewer N-insertions than the 666-donor mean.

The germline CDR1 and CDR2 sequences are MDHEN and SYDVKM. The CDR3 sequence is 14 residues long. Trimming stripped 8 bases from V and 3 bases from J, with 14 bases between. Primers included in the PCR were 60 Vbeta and 13 Jbeta primers. Using immunoSEQ multiplex PCR, the repertoire was profiled, and TCRdb retains in-frame clones only, with some absent. The sample yields over 75,000 clones, approximately 80% seen once. A remark on this clone: What it binds is unknown.

Sample: PBMCs. The clonotype originates from a man under 40 in good health and CMV-seropositive. This chain uses TRBV28 with TRBJ1-5; maybe TRBD1 (6 bases). The CDR3 DNA follows: TGTGCCAGCGGTGCTACAGGGATCAATCAGCCCCAGCATTTT. Translating gives CASGATGINQPQHF.